This T cell receptor beta chain was found in a study of blood T cells in healthy people across ages. Study findings and constraints: Higher diversity, along with more naive CD4+ cells, distinguished long-lived donors from aged donors. For the donors, CMV status was unknown and possibly confounded expanded clonotype changes.

On this clonotype: What it binds is unknown.

The germline CDR1 and CDR2 sequences are WSHSY and SAAADI. There are 17 residues in the CDR3. Between the trimmed V and J ends, which lost 0 bases and 0 bases, there was a span of 9 bases. A sample-barcoded 5' primer and a J-beta primer mix were used in a second PCR of roughly 7 to 11 cycles. TCRdb called the 5' RACE reads again in MiXCR, with one record for every CDR3 protein. This table holds about 1.6 million distinct CDR3 sequences, almost 35% found once. Sequenced: blood. The TCR was taken from a woman under 40 in good health. The rearrangement joins TRBV10-2 to TRBJ1-6; D uncertain. The CDR3 DNA sequence: TGCGCCAGCAGTGAGTCGGCTACATTCTCCTATAATTCACCCCTCCACTTT. It translates to CASSESATFSYNSPLHF.